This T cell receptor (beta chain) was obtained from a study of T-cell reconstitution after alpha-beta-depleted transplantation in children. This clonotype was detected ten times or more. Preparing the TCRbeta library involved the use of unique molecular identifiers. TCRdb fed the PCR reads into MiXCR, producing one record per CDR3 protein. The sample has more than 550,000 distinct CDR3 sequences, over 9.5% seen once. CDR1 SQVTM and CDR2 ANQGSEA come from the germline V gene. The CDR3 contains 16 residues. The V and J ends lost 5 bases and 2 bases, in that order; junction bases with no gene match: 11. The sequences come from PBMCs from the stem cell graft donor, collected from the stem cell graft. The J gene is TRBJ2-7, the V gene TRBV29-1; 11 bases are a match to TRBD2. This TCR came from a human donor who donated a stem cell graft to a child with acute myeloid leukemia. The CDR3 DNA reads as TGCAGCGTTCAGGGGACTAGCGGAGCCACCACCTACGAGCAGTACTTC. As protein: CSVQGTSGATTYEQYF.